The 21 T cell receptor beta chains in this list originate from one sample, sequenced in a study of T cell repertoires in cytomegalovirus infection (dated by TCRdb to about 2019). The run used an Illumina HiSeq 1500. Using fastp trimming at Q25 and MiXCR clonotype assembly, TCRdb reanalyzed the public sequencing data and kept in-frame beta chains. Rows with one shared CDR3 protein collapse into an entry with the most common genes and DNA. Within this sample are 680,000 or so distinct CDR3 sequences, with roughly 35% of them counted one time only. Of the sample, about 2.8% is held by the ten largest clones. The sequenced material came from PBMCs. Every receptor here comes from a human donor in good health (CMV status not recorded). Some clones in this sample may be carry-over from other donors' samples.

The rearrangement links TRBV11-1 to TRBJ2-1; 7 nucleotides align to TRBD1. CDR3 size: 15 residues. Germline V CDR1 and CDR2: SGHAT, FQDESV (reference sequence). The J segment lost 1 base and the V segment lost 5 bases, leaving 5 bases of the junction unmatched. The CDR3, as DNA: TGTGCCAGCAGCCCAGGGGGAAATTCCTACAATGAGCAGTTCTTC. This gives the protein CASSPGGNSYNEQFF.

This clonotype was detected ten times or more. The chain combines TRBV6-5 with TRBJ1-6; no clear D gene. Germline CDR1 MNHEY, CDR2 SVGAGI. This CDR3 region has 12 residues. Trimming left V 0 bases short and J 7 bases short, with 1 base between. The chain's CDR3 is CASSYSNSPLHF. DNA for the CDR3: TGTGCCAGCAGTTACTCAAATTCACCCCTCCACTTT.

The J gene is TRBJ1-1, the V gene TRBV20-1, with a tentative D call TRBD1 (6 bases). V was shortened by 5 bases and J by 4 bases, with 14 bases between the two germline ends. Germline V gene sequence: CDR1 DFQATT, CDR2 SNEGSKA (reference sequence). CDR3 length: 13 amino acids. CDR3 region: CSAAGDPVTEAFF. In DNA form, the CDR3 reads TGCAGTGCTGCAGGGGATCCGGTCACTGAAGCTTTCTTT.

The sample holds one count of this clonotype. The chain employs TRBV7-8 and TRBJ2-1, with D unresolved. This CDR3 region has 15 residues. V was pared by 5 bases and J by 4 bases, with 15 bases between. Germline V gene data show CDR1 as SGHVS and CDR2 as FQNEAQ. CDR3 amino acids: CASSGDGSPYNEQFF. The DNA for the CDR3 is TGTGCCAGCAGCGGCGACGGTTCCCCGTACAATGAGCAGTTCTTC.

Note on this clonotype: A read error may account for a junction end that differs from germline. V is TRBV28 and J is TRBJ2-1; D is ambiguous. The germline gives CDR1 MDHEN, CDR2 SYDVKM. CDR3 length: 15 amino acids. CDR3 in DNA: TGTGCCAGCATGGTGGTCCTTAGCTCCTACAAGGAGCAGTTCTTT. Amino acids: CASMVVLSSYKEQFF.

The rearrangement joins TRBV12-3 or TRBV12-4 to TRBJ1-1, with TRBD1 as a possible D gene (5 bases). The CDR3 loop spans 17 amino acids. V was shortened by 4 bases and J by 7 bases, with 25 bases between the two germline ends. In DNA, the CDR3 is TGTGCCAGCAGTTATCACCTTGGGGGGGTAGGGGTTGATGAAGCTTTCTTT. This codes for CASSYHLGGVGVDEAFF.

This clonotype showed up just a few times. The rearrangement links TRBV4-2 to TRBJ2-2, with 11 nucleotides matching TRBD2. The J segment lost 7 bases and the V segment lost 1 base, leaving 11 bases of the junction unmatched. The CDR3 consists of 18 residues. Looked up from germline, CDR1 is LGHNA and CDR2 is YNFKEQ. The CDR3 DNA reads TGTGCCAGCAGCCAAGGAAATAGCGGGAGGGCCGGGGGCGGGGAGCTGTTTTTT. Its protein is CASSQGNSGRAGGGELFF.

V and J are TRBV19 and TRBJ1-1, with D possibly being TRBD1 (6 bases). The CDR3 runs 14 residues. Germline values: CDR1 LNHDA, CDR2 SQIVND (reference sequence). Trimming shortened V by 10 bases and J by 1 base, and 16 bases separated the two germline ends. The CDR3 bases are TGTGCCACCCTGAGGTGGGGGCCGAACACTGAAGCTTTCTTT. It translates to CATLRWGPNTEAFF.

This clonotype was seen repeatedly, ten times or more. The rearrangement uses TRBV6-1 and TRBJ2-3, with TRBD2 identical over 8 bases. V lost 11 bases to trimming and J lost 3 bases; unmatched junction nucleotides: 10. Per germline, CDR1 MNHNS and CDR2 SASEGT. This CDR3 comprises 14 residues. CDR3 sequence (DNA): TGTGCCGGCCAAAAAAGCGGGGGAACAGATACGCAGTATTTT. Protein product: CAGQKSGGTDTQYF.

In this sample, this clonotype turned up a few times. The V call is TRBV6-6, the J call TRBJ1-2; no clear D. The V gene lost 6 bases and the J gene lost 2 bases, with 16 bases spanning the gap. The germline gives CDR1 MNHNY, CDR2 SVGAGI (reference sequence). The CDR3 is 15 residues long. The chain's CDR3 is CASRQTQTPNYGYTF. Written as DNA, the CDR3 is TGTGCCAGCAGACAGACGCAAACGCCAAACTATGGCTACACCTTC.

V and J are TRBV28 and TRBJ2-3; 9 bases are shared with TRBD2. J was trimmed by 2 bases and V by 4 bases; bases with no gene match: 10. The germline V gene encodes CDR1 MDHEN and CDR2 SYDVKM. This CDR3 spans 17 amino acids. The CDR3 region is CASSSPLAGLDTDTQYF. In nucleotides, the CDR3 is TGTGCCAGCAGTTCCCCCCTAGCGGGATTGGACACAGATACGCAGTATTTT.

This clonotype appeared a few times. The chain couples TRBV2 to TRBJ2-3, with a possible D match to TRBD2 (6 bases). Germline CDR1 reads SNHLY; CDR2 reads FYNNEI. V was cut by 8 bases and J by 5 bases, with 14 bases left in between. The CDR3 is 13 amino acids. The CDR3 DNA reads TGTGCCAGCCTCTCCGGGACTGGAGATACGCAGTATTTT. Its protein product is CASLSGTGDTQYF.

The chain has TRBV7-2 and TRBJ1-1; tentatively, D is TRBD1 (5 bases). Germline values: CDR1 SGHTA, CDR2 FQGNSA. V lost 5 bases to trimming and J lost 6 bases, with 10 bases between them. CDR3 length: 12 amino acids. As DNA, the CDR3 is TGTGCCAGCAGCCATGGGACGGCTGAAGCTTTCTTT. Amino acids: CASSHGTAEAFF.

There are a few counts of this clonotype. J is TRBJ2-5 and V is TRBV2, with TRBD2 matching 10 bases. This CDR3 comprises 15 residues. Trimming took 5 bases from V and 4 from J; bases not matched to a gene: 7. CDR1 is SNHLY, CDR2 FYNNEI, per germline. CDR3 loop: CASSKSGGAGETQYF. In DNA, the CDR3 is TGTGCCAGCAGTAAAAGCGGGGGGGCCGGAGAGACCCAGTACTTC.

This chain links TRBV20-1 with TRBJ1-5, with D possibly TRBD1 on 5 matching bases. This CDR3 has 16 amino acids. Trimming left V 5 bases short and J 0 bases short, with 17 bases between. CDR1 is DFQATT, CDR2 SNEGSKA, per germline (reference sequence). CDR3 protein: CSAHTQGEYSNQPQHF. For the CDR3, the DNA is TGCAGTGCTCACACCCAGGGTGAATATAGCAATCAGCCCCAGCATTTT.

The sample holds a few counts of this clonotype. The CDR3 bases are TGTGCCAGCAGACAACTAGAGGGAGTTACCGGGGAGCTGTTTTTT. This sequence encodes CASRQLEGVTGELFF. The chain joins TRBV6-8 to TRBJ2-2; D perhaps matches TRBD2 (5 bases). Between the trimmed V and J ends, which lost 6 bases and 5 bases, there was a span of 16 bases. CDR3 size: 15 residues. The germline V gene encodes CDR1 MNHGY and CDR2 SAAAGT.

The chain has TRBV27 and TRBJ2-7; 9 bases line up with TRBD2. V trimming: 5 bases; J trimming: 2 bases; junction bases outside the gene matches: 7. CDR3 length: 15 residues. The germline V gene encodes CDR1 MNHEY and CDR2 SMNVEV (reference sequence). In nucleotides, the CDR3 is TGTGCCAGCAGTACGATAGCGGGAGACGCCTACGAGCAGTACTTC. Translating it yields CASSTIAGDAYEQYF.

This clonotype was seen many times. The V gene is TRBV7-6, the J gene TRBJ2-3, with D tentatively TRBD2 (5 bases). The V and J ends lost 0 bases and 1 base respectively, with 5 bases between them. The CDR3 is made up of 14 amino acids. Germline lookup yields CDR1 SGHVS and CDR2 FNYEAQ. Here the CDR3 reads CASSLAGGTDTQYF. CDR3 sequence (DNA): TGTGCCAGCAGCTTAGCCGGGGGCACAGATACGCAGTATTTT.

Ten or more counts support this clonotype. V usage is TRBV6-2 or TRBV6-3 and J usage is TRBJ1-1; D is ambiguous. Germline loops: CDR1 MNHEY, CDR2 SVGEGT. V lost 3 bases and J 1 base, leaving 9 bases between the germline ends. The CDR3 is made up of 14 amino acids. The CDR3 is CASSYNGGNTEAFF. CDR3 DNA: TGTGCCAGCAGTTATAATGGAGGGAACACTGAAGCTTTCTTT.

The chain links TRBV2 to TRBJ1-5, with 10 bases that match TRBD1. CDR3 length equals 15 residues. CDR1 and CDR2 (germline): SNHLY, FYNNEI. Trimming cost V 6 bases and J 4 bases; bases outside gene matches: 6. This CDR3 reads CASRGTGERNQPQHF. CDR3 sequence (DNA): TGTGCCAGCAGAGGGACAGGGGAACGGAATCAGCCCCAGCATTTT.

The table lists this clonotype with many counts. V is TRBV20-1 and J is TRBJ2-7; tentative D call: TRBD1 (5 bases). The CDR3 has 14 amino acids. V lost 3 bases to trimming and J lost 4 bases, with 16 bases between them. Germline V gene sequence: CDR1 DFQATT, CDR2 SNEGSKA (reference sequence). The CDR3 loop is CSARSVGRVYEQYF. CDR3 nucleotides: TGCAGTGCTAGGTCGGTGGGGCGCGTTTACGAGCAGTACTTC.